The clone carrying this T cell receptor (beta chain) has ten or more counts. This sample was taken from a study of T cells in Graves' hyperthyroidism and ophthalmopathy. Using RNA transcripts as the source, TCR beta CDR3 regions were amplified. The TCR CDR3 was amplified in a first-round RT-PCR using the HTBI primer set. From the multiplex PCR reads, TCRdb called clonotypes with MiXCR, one entry per CDR3 protein. The repertoire holds about 550,000 distinct CDR3 sequences, with roughly 20% as singletons. CDR1 is MNHEY, CDR2 SMNVEV, per germline (reference sequence). V was trimmed by 4 bases and J by 5 bases, leaving 9 bases between them. There are 12 residues in the CDR3.

Source material: blood. The TCR originated in a man aged 18 to 29 with Graves' hyperthyroidism. V gene TRBV27 combines with J gene TRBJ2-7, with unresolved D. DNA of the CDR3: TGTGCCAGCAGTTCCCTTTCACACGAGCAGTACTTC. Translating it yields CASSSLSHEQYF.